This T cell receptor beta chain was retrieved from a study of cytomegalovirus exposure and HLA in healthy donors. All donors participated as healthy donors of bone marrow. Points from the study as a whole: A likely sequencing artifact accounted for one observed cluster of highly shared sequence variants. Versus the approximately 720-donor mean, an Asian-associated ancestry cluster reportedly showed fewer N-insertions in a later analysis. DRB1 had the most TCR associations and HLA-C the fewest, a later analysis found, with rates varying by HLA locus.

Concerning this clone: The antigen is unknown. A read error may produce the germline difference seen at one junction end.

The PCR contained 60 Vbeta and 13 Jbeta primers. The assay was immunoSEQ multiplex PCR, and TCRdb's table has in-frame clones only and misses some. The table has roughly 70,000 clones, about 74% seen once; the top ten hold over 9.5%. The specimen sequenced was PBMCs. This sequence was found in a human donor in good health.

For the CDR3, the DNA is TGTGCTAGCAGCTCCAGGATGGGTACCTACAATGAGCAGTTCTTC. Translated: CASSSRMGTYNEQFF. The chain combines TRBV7-7 with TRBJ2-1; D is undetermined. The CDR3 runs 15 residues. Germline CDR1 SSHAT, CDR2 FNYEAQ (reference sequence).